The 5 T cell receptor beta chains presented below share a single source sample, sequenced in a study of blood T cells in healthy people across ages. Sample-barcoded 5' priming and a J-beta primer mix drove a second PCR of roughly 7 to 11 cycles. MiXCR, applied by TCRdb to the 5' RACE reads, yields one record per CDR3 protein. The table records under 1,000,000 distinct CDR3 sequences, about 45% of them present only once. The source material was blood. Source of these receptors: an elderly man in good health.

This clonotype was recorded a few times. This sequence joins TRBV18 and TRBJ1-5; weak D call: TRBD1 (6 bases). The CDR3 runs 13 residues. CDR1 is KGHSH, CDR2 LQKENI, per germline. V lost 3 bases and J lost 6, with 9 bases in between. Here the CDR3 DNA reads TGTGCCAGCTCACCGAGCAGGGGTCAGCCCCAGCATTTT. It codes for CASSPSRGQPQHF.

The rearrangement joins TRBV7-2 to TRBJ1-2; 9 bases are a match to TRBD1. The CDR3 consists of 15 residues. The trim removed 5 bases at V and 4 bases at J, leaving 8 bases unmatched. Germline CDR1 is SGHTA and CDR2 is FQGNSA. For the CDR3, the DNA is TGTGCCAGCAGCCAGGACAGGGGACCGTCCTATGGCTACACCTTC. This translates into CASSQDRGPSYGYTF.

V is TRBV30 and J is TRBJ1-1; the D is unclear. The CDR3 is 12 residues long. The germline CDR1 and CDR2 sequences are GTSNPN and SVGIG (reference sequence). The V and J ends lost 1 base and 7 bases respectively, with 10 bases between them. CDR3 residues: CAWSASGIEAFF. Written as DNA, the CDR3 is TGTGCCTGGAGTGCCTCCGGGATTGAAGCTTTCTTT.

This clonotype was detected only a few times. This chain uses TRBV6-2 or TRBV6-3 with TRBJ2-7; D is possibly TRBD1 (5 bases). This CDR3 contains 14 residues. The germline V gene encodes CDR1 MNHEY and CDR2 SVGEGT. V lost 2 bases and J 3 bases, leaving 11 bases between the germline ends. The CDR3 protein is CASSYLDSLYEQYF. In DNA, the CDR3 is TGTGCCAGCAGTTACCTCGACAGCCTCTACGAGCAGTACTTC.

The rearrangement links TRBV7-9 to TRBJ1-1; D may be TRBD1 (6 bases). Between the trimmed V and J ends, which lost 2 bases and 6 bases, there was a span of 10 bases. Germline V CDR1 and CDR2: SEHNR, FQNEAQ (reference sequence). This CDR3 comprises 13 residues. This CDR3 reads CASSLFGGPEAFF. CDR3 sequence (DNA): TGTGCCAGCAGCTTATTTGGGGGCCCTGAAGCTTTCTTT.